The 9 T cell receptor beta chains in this list originate from one sample, sequenced in a study of blood T cells in healthy people across ages. The use of a sample-barcoded 5' primer and a J-beta primer mix characterized a second PCR of roughly 6 to 12 cycles. TCRdb re-called the 5' RACE reads through MiXCR, storing one row per CDR3 protein. The data show 1.5 million to 2 million distinct CDR3 sequences, with 28% seen just once and 7.7% held by the top ten. Material: blood. The receptors derive from a woman aged 25 to 39 in good health.

A word on this clonotype: A much larger clone is a single base away; this may be a read error. The chain employs TRBV29-1 and TRBJ2-7; 10 bases align to TRBD1. Germline trimming cut 5 bases from V and 1 base from J; bases unmatched to any gene: 11. There are 16 residues in the CDR3. Germline assignment: CDR1 SQVTM and CDR2 ANQGSEA. Here the CDR3 reads CSVHLRRQGASYEQYF. The DNA of the CDR3 is TGCAGCGTTCACCTACGACGACAGGGGGCTTCCTACGAGCAGTACTTC.

This clonotype was observed many times. The chain employs TRBV5-1 and TRBJ2-7; D is unresolved. Germline values: CDR1 SGHRS, CDR2 YFSETQ. The V end was cut by 4 bases, the J end by 7 bases, with 9 bases between. This CDR3 comprises 11 residues. DNA for the CDR3: TGCGCCAGCAGCCTGAATGGGGAGCAGTACTTC. It encodes CASSLNGEQYF.

This clonotype was found many times. The V call is TRBV12-3 or TRBV12-4, the J call TRBJ2-1; D call uncertain. V lost 2 bases to trimming and J lost 2 bases, with 7 bases between them. This CDR3 contains 14 residues. CDR3: CASSLRQAYNEQFF. The CDR3, as DNA: TGTGCCAGCAGTTTACGCCAGGCCTACAATGAGCAGTTCTTC.

This chain connects TRBV29-1 to TRBJ1-1, with D unresolved. V dropped 7 bases and J dropped 6 bases, with 12 bases sitting between them. The CDR3 is 11 amino acids. Per the germline V gene, CDR1 is SQVTM and CDR2 is ANQGSEA. The CDR3 region is CSALAASEAFF. CDR3 sequence (DNA): TGCAGCGCCCTAGCGGCGTCTGAAGCTTTCTTT.

The CDR3 loop reads CASRAGVYTEAFF. DNA for the CDR3: TGTGCCAGCAGGGCAGGGGTTTACACTGAAGCTTTCTTT. V and J are TRBV28 and TRBJ1-1; D is possibly TRBD1 (6 bases). CDR1 is MDHEN and CDR2 is SYDVKM in the germline V gene. Trimming cost V 6 bases and J 3 bases, with 11 bases left between them. The CDR3 is 13 amino acids.

This clonotype was counted ten times or more. This chain joins TRBV5-5 and TRBJ1-2; no definite D call. Trimming pared 0 bases from V and 4 bases from J, leaving 7 bases between. The germline V gene encodes CDR1 SGHKS and CDR2 YYEKEE (reference sequence). The CDR3 runs to 13 residues. The CDR3 DNA is TGTGCCAGCAGCTTGGGATGGGCCTATGGCTACACCTTC. It encodes CASSLGWAYGYTF.

The chain has TRBV12-3 or TRBV12-4 and TRBJ2-5; D ambiguous. CDR3 size: 13 residues. V lost 5 bases, J lost 3 bases, and 10 bases lay in between. CDR3 residues: CASSPIGEETQYF. In DNA, the CDR3 is TGTGCCAGCAGTCCCATCGGCGAAGAGACCCAGTACTTC.

In this sample, this clonotype turned up many times. The chain carries TRBV5-1 and TRBJ2-1, with TRBD2 identical over 9 bases. V lost 0 bases and J lost 5; bases outside the gene matches: 6. The CDR3 has 16 amino acids. The germline CDR1 and CDR2 sequences are SGHRS and YFSETQ. The CDR3 here is CASSLGPAGGNNEQFF. The CDR3 bases are TGCGCCAGCAGCTTGGGACCAGCGGGGGGAAACAATGAGCAGTTCTTC.

The V call is TRBV28, the J call TRBJ2-5; TRBD1 or TRBD2 may be the D gene (5 bases each). The CDR3 consists of 16 residues. Germline CDR1 reads MDHEN; CDR2 reads SYDVKM. With 2 bases removed from V and 5 bases from J, the gap between germline ends came to 18 bases. CDR3 protein: CASSLVTGDVVETQYF. Written as DNA, the CDR3 is TGTGCCAGCAGTTTAGTCACCGGGGACGTAGTGGAGACCCAGTACTTC.